This T cell receptor beta chain was profiled in a study of cytomegalovirus exposure and HLA in healthy donors. Overall study: The early release's HLA-typed donors yielded roughly 85 million unique TCRs. General study results and limits: CMV serostatus was the only immune exposure information that was available. A few chains tied to CMV proved CMV antigen-specific in vitro.

On this clone: Its specificity is not known.

The PCR ran on 60 Vbeta and 13 Jbeta primers. TCRdb keeps only in-frame clones here, not all; method: immunoSEQ multiplex PCR. There are around 140,000 clones in the sample; 82% occur only once, and just over 8% lies in the top ten. CDR1 and CDR2 (germline): SGHRS, YFSETQ. The CDR3 spans 14 residues. The V and J ends lost 6 bases and 2 bases respectively, with 14 bases between them. The rearrangement joins TRBV5-1 to TRBJ2-5, with a tentative D call TRBD2 (6 bases). Material for sequencing was PBMCs. The receptor's source is a woman between 45 and 60 years old in good health and CMV-seropositive. The CDR3 reads CASTRRVEQETQYF. CDR3 in DNA: TGCGCCAGCACCCGGAGGGTGGAGCAAGAGACCCAGTACTTC.